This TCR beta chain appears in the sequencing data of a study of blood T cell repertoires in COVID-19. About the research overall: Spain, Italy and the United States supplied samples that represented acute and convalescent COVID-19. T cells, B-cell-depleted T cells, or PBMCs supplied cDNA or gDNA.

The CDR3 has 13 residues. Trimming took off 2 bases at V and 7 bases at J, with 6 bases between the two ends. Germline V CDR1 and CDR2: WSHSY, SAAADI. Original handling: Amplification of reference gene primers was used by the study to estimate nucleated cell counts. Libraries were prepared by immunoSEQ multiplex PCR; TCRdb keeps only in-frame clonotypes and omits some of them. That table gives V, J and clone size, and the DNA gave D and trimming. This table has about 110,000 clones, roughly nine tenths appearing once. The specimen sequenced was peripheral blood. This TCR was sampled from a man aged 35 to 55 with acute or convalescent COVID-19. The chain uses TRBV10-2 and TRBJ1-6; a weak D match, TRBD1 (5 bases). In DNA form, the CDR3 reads TGCGCCAGCAGTGAGGGGGGGAATTCACCCCTCCACTTT. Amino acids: CASSEGGNSPLHF.